The rows below give T cell receptor beta chains drawn from one sample of a study of blood T cell repertoires in COVID-19. The table came from immunoSEQ multiplex PCR; TCRdb's copy has only in-frame clones and leaves some out. Of a few hundred thousand clones listed, 65% to 85% are singletons. Sequenced material: peripheral blood. Receptor source: a woman under 40 with COVID-19, enrolled during active disease. Both conserved end residues are trimmed from each CDR3.

TRBV9,TRBJ2-1,ASSAPGTAYNEQF
TRBV5-1,TRBJ1-1,ASSLGTGVTEAF
TRBV7-3,TRBJ2-3,ASSPSYRELDTQY
TRBV19,TRBJ2-1,ASSRTSGSPNEQF
TRBV12-5,TRBJ2-1,ASGLGVQNEQF
TRBV19,TRBJ2-1,ASSVGQSRGQSSYNEQF
TRBV29-1,TRBJ2-7,SVEADRRDEQY
TRBV7-2,TRBJ2-1,ASSFDLGSYNEQF
TRBV11-3,TRBJ2-5,ASSPGDRALNRETQY
TRBV29-1,TRBJ2-3,SAGQITDTQY
TRBV9,TRBJ2-7,ASSAYGQGSYEQY
TRBV7-6,TRBJ2-1,ASSYSGGGLDEQF
TRBV19,TRBJ2-5,ASSFAAETQY
TRBV2,TRBJ1-1,AIQDTEAF
TRBV29-1,TRBJ2-5,SSYAGTGEETQY
TRBV7-2,TRBJ1-2,ASSLEGQGGNYGYT
TRBV5-1,TRBJ2-5,ASSLGGGSQETQY
TRBV11-1,TRBJ2-7,ASSLAGQGVNEQY
TRBV27,TRBJ2-1,ASSLWENPHEQF
TRBV2,TRBJ2-7,ASRGPGIHEQY
TRBV3-1/TRBV3-2,TRBJ2-1,ASSQGDEQF
TRBV19,TRBJ2-7,ASSPPTSGSYEQY
TRBV2,TRBJ1-1,ARDGTAMNTEAF
TRBV6-1,TRBJ1-1,ASSETDRANEAF
TRBV27,TRBJ2-3,ASRPFGQYTDTQY
TRBV27,TRBJ2-2,ASYDIAGANTGELF
TRBV5-1,TRBJ2-3,ASSPLAGGSTDTQY
TRBV6-5,TRBJ1-4,ASSTDSTNEKLF
TRBV29-1,TRBJ2-7,SGLTAGEQY
TRBV28,TRBJ1-4,ASSLGGEGEKLF
TRBV24-1,TRBJ2-3,ATSDFMASGGDTQY
TRBV5-1,TRBJ1-1,ASSEQGNTEAF
TRBV6-2/TRBV6-3,TRBJ2-7,ASSYRRTGTSYEQY
TRBV2,TRBJ2-3,ASLNRGFTDTQY
TRBV5-6,TRBJ2-7,ASSLGLAGGEQY
TRBV30,TRBJ2-2,AWSVYRTVNAGELF
TRBV5-6,TRBJ2-3,ASTQLAAGHTQY
TRBV14,TRBJ2-1,ASSPKIWREEYNEQF
TRBV6-6,TRBJ2-7,ASSPIARTSGNSYEQY
TRBV7-3,TRBJ2-3,ASSQGAGQSDTQY
TRBV9,TRBJ1-4,ASSVGQGLTEEKLF
TRBV12-3/TRBV12-4,TRBJ1-2,ASSSREAYT
TRBV4-2,TRBJ2-3,ASSEQGPDTQY
TRBV28,TRBJ1-2,ASSKPGQSYGYT
TRBV3-1/TRBV3-2,TRBJ2-7,ASSTPFTYEQY
TRBV7-2,TRBJ1-5,ASSFQGWQPQH
TRBV9,TRBJ2-1,ASSPPPGTSGDNEQF
TRBV30,TRBJ1-2,AWSAAYYGYT
TRBV10-3,TRBJ1-2,AIRAGQNYGYT
TRBV19,TRBJ2-5,ASSIDRRQETQY